There are many counts of the clone carrying this TCR beta chain. Its specificity is not known. The data were taken from a study of T cell repertoires in cytomegalovirus infection. The wider study: Public TCR beta signatures marked donors with CMV infection and the matching HLA.

From the reads, TCRdb called clonotypes with MiXCR, one entry per CDR3 protein. Among around 300,000 distinct CDR3 sequences listed, over 7.5% were seen once. V was clipped by 1 base and J by 2 bases, with 11 bases between them. CDR3 length: 14 amino acids. Germline V lookup: CDR1 DFQATT, CDR2 SNEGSKA (reference sequence). Overall study findings and caveats: CMV carriers with the relevant HLA were identified by cumulative public TCR beta family frequency. The response measured ex vivo was dominated by TCR beta clonotypes (HLA-C-restricted and CMV-specific).

V gene TRBV20-1 combines with J gene TRBJ1-2, with D hard to call. Input material: PBMCs. The source is a human donor in good health (CMV status not recorded). Some clones in this sample may be carry-over from other donors' samples. CDR3 in DNA: TGCAGTGCTAGAGGGATAGACACCAACTATGGCTACACCTTC. Translating gives CSARGIDTNYGYTF.